This TCR beta chain was captured in a study of cytomegalovirus exposure and HLA in healthy donors. The PCR had 60 Vbeta and 13 Jbeta primers. Assay used: immunoSEQ multiplex PCR; TCRdb lists only in-frame clones, some missing. The data contain some 150,000 clones, roughly 76% of them seen just once; the ten biggest clones take up around 1.5%. CDR3 length: 15 amino acids. CDR1 is PRHDT, CDR2 FYEKMQ, per germline (reference sequence). Trimming shortened V by 0 bases and J by 4 bases, and 12 bases separated the two germline ends. This clone has just one count. The receptor comes from a female donor in good health and CMV-seronegative. The chain uses TRBV13 and TRBJ1-2; D gene uncertain. The sequenced sample consisted of PBMCs. CDR3 loop: CASSLGTGKGYGYTF. The CDR3 coding sequence is TGTGCCAGCAGCTTAGGGACCGGGAAGGGCTATGGCTACACCTTC.